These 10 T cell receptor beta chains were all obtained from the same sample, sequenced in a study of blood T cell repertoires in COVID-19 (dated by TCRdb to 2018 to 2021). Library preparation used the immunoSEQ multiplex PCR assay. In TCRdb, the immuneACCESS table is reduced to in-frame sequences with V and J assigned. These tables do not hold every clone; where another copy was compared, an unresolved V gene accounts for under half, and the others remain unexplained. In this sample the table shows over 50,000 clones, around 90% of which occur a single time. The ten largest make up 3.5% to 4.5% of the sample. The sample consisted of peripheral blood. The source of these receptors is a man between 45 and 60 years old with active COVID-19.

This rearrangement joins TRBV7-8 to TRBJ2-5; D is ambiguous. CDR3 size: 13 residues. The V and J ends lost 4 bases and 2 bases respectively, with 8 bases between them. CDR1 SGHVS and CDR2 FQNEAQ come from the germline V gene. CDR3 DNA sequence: TGTGCCAGCAGCTCACGGGTACAAGAGACCCAGTACTTC. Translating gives CASSSRVQETQYF.

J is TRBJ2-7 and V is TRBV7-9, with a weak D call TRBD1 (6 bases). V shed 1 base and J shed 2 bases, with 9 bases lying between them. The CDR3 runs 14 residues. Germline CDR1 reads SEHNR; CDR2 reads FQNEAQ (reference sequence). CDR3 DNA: TGTGCCAGCAGCTTAGTCCCAGGGGCCTACGAGCAGTACTTC. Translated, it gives CASSLVPGAYEQYF.

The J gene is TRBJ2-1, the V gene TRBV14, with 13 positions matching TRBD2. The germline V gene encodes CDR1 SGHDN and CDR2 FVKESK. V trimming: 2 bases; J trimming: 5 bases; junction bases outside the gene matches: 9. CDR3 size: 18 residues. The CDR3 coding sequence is TGTGCCAGCAGCCAAATCGGGACTAGCGGGAACATAAACAATGAGCAGTTCTTC. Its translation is CASSQIGTSGNINNEQFF.

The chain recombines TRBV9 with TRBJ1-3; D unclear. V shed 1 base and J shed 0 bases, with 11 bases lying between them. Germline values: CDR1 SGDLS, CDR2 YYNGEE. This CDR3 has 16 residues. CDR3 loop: CASSVTASPSGNTIYF. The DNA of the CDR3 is TGTGCCAGCAGCGTAACAGCCTCCCCCTCTGGAAACACCATATATTTT.

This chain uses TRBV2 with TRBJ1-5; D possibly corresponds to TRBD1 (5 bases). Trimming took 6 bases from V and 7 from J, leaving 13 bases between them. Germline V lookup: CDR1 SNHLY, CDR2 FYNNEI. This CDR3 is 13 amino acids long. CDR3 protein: CASSAGSAQPQHF. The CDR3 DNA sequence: TGTGCCAGCAGCGCAGGGTCGGCCCAGCCCCAGCATTTT. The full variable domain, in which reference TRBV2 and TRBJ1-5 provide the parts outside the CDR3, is EPEVTQTPSHQVTQMGQEVILRCVPISNHLYFYWYRQILGQKVEFLVSFYNNEISEKSEIFDDQFSVERPDGSNFTLKIRSTKLEDSAMYFCASSAGSAQPQHFGDGTRLSIL.

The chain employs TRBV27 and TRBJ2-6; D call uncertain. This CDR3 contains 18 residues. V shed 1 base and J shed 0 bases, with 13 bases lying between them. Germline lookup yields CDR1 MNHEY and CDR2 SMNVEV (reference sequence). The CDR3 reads CASSLYGGSTSGANVLTF. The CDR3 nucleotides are TGTGCCAGCAGTTTATACGGCGGTAGTACCTCTGGGGCCAACGTCCTGACTTTC. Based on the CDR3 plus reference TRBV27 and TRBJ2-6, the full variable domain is EAQVTQNPRYLITVTGKKLTVTCSQNMNHEYMSWYRQDPGLGLRQIYYSMNVEVTDKGDVPEGYKVSRKEKRNFPLILESPSPNQTSLYFCASSLYGGSTSGANVLTFGAGSRLTVL.

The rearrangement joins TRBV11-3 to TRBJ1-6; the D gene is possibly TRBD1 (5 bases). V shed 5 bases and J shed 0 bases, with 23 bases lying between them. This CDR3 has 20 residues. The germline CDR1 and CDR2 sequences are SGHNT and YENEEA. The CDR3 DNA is TGTGCCAGCAGCCGGCACAGGATGGATCTTGTCCACTCCTATAATTCACCCCTCCACTTT. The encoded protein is CASSRHRMDLVHSYNSPLHF.

CDR3 loop: CASSTDRGFEAFF. The CDR3 DNA reads as TGTGCCAGCAGCACGGACAGGGGGTTTGAAGCTTTCTTT. V gene TRBV2 combines with J gene TRBJ1-1, with 10 bases lining up with TRBD1. The germline V gene encodes CDR1 SNHLY and CDR2 FYNNEI. V shed 6 bases and J 7 bases; nucleotides not matched to a gene: 5. The CDR3 is 13 residues long.

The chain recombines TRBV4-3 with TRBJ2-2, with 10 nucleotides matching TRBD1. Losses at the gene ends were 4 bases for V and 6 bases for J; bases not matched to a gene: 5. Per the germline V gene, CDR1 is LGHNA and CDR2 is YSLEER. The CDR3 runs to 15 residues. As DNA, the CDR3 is TGCGCCAGCAGCCTCGACAGGGGGCGGGCCGGGGAGCTGTTTTTT. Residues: CASSLDRGRAGELFF.

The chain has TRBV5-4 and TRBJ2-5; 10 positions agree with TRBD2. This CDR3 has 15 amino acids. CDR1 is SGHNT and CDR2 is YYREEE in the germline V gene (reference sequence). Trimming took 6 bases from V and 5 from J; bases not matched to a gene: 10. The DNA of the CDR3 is TGTGCCAGCAAGAAGCGGGGGGGCCCCGGGGAGACCCAGTACTTC. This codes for CASKKRGGPGETQYF.